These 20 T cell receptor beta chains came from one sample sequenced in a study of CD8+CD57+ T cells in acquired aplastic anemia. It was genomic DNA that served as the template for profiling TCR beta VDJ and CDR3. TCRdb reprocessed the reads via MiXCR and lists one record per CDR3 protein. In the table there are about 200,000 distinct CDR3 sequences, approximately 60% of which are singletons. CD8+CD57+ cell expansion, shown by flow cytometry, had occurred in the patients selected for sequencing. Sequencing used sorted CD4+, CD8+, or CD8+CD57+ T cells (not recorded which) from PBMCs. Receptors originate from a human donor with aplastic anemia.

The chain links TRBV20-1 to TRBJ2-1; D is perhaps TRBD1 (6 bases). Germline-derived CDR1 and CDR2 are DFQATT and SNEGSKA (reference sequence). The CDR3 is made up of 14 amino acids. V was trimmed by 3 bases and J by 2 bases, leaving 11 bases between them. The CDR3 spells CSASGQFAYNEQFF. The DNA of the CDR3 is TGCAGTGCTAGCGGACAGTTCGCCTACAATGAGCAGTTCTTC.

This chain's CDR3 is CAAQTGIDNEQFF. The CDR3 DNA sequence: TGTGCCGCGCAAACCGGGATTGACAATGAGCAGTTCTTC. The chain uses TRBV15 and TRBJ2-1; the D gene is possibly TRBD2 (5 bases). The V gene lost 11 bases and the J gene lost 5 bases, with 16 bases spanning the gap. This CDR3 spans 13 amino acids. The germline gives CDR1 LNHNV, CDR2 YYDKDF (reference sequence).

The CDR3 DNA is TGTGCCATCAGTGCCGGGCTCTCCTACGAGCAGTACTTC. Amino acids: CAISAGLSYEQYF. V gene TRBV10-3 combines with J gene TRBJ2-7; D call uncertain. Germline lookup yields CDR1 ENHRY and CDR2 SYGVKD. The CDR3 contains 13 residues. The ends were cut back, 4 bases at V and 0 bases at J, with 7 bases in the middle.

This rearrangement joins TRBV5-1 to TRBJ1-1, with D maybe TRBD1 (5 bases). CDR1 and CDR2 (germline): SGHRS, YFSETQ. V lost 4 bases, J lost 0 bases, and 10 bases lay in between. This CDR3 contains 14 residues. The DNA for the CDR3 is TGCGCCAGCAGCGGCGACAGTTTGAACACTGAAGCTTTCTTT. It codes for CASSGDSLNTEAFF.

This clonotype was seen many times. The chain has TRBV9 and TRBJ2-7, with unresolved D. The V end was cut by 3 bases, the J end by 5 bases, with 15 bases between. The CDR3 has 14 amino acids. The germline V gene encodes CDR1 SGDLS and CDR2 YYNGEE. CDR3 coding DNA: TGTGCCAGCAGCGCCACCGGTACTTGGCACGAGCAGTACTTC. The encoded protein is CASSATGTWHEQYF.

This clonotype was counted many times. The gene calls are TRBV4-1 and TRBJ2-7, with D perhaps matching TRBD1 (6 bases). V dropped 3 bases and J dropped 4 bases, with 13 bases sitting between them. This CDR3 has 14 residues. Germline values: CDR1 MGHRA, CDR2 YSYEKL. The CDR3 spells CASSQIQGLYEQYF. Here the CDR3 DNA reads TGCGCCAGCAGCCAGATCCAGGGGTTGTACGAGCAGTACTTC.

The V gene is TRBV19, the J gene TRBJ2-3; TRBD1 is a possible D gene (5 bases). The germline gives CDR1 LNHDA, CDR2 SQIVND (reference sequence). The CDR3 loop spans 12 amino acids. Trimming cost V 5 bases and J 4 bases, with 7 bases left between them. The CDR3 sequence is CASSPTADTQYF. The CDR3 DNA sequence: TGTGCCAGTAGTCCGACAGCAGATACGCAGTATTTT.

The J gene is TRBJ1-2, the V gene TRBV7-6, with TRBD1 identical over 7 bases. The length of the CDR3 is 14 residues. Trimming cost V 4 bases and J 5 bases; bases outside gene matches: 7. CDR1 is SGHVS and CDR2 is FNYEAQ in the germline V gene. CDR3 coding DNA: TGTGCCAGCAGCTCTTTCCAGGGGGAATATGGCTACACCTTC. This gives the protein CASSSFQGEYGYTF.

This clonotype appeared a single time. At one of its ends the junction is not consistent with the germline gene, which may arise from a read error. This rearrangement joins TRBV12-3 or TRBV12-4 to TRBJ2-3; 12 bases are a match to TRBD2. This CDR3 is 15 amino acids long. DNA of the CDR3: TGCGCCAGCAGCCAAGGACTAGCGGGGACAGATACGCAGTATTTT. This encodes CASSQGLAGTDTQYF.

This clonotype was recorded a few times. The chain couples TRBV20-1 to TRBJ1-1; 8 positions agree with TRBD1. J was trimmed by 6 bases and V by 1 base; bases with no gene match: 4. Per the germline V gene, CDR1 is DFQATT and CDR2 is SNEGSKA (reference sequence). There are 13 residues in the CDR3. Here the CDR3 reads CSARGQGTPEAFF. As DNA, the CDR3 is TGCAGTGCTAGAGGACAGGGGACCCCTGAAGCTTTCTTT.

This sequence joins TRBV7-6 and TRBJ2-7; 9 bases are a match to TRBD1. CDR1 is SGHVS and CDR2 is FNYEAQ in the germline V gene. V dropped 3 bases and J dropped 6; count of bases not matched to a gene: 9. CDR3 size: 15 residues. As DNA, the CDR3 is TGTGCCAGCAGCTTCCCGGGACAGGGTGGTGGCGAGCAGTACTTC. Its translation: CASSFPGQGGGEQYF.

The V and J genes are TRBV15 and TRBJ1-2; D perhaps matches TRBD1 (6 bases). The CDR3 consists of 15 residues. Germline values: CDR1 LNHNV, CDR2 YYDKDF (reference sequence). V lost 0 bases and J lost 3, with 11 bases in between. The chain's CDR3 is CATSRDRGAYYGYTF. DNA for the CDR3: TGTGCCACCAGCAGAGATAGGGGGGCTTACTATGGCTACACCTTC.

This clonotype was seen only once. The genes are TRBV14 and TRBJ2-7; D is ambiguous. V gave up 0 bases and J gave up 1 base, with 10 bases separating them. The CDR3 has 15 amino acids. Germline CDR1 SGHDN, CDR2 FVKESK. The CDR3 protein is CASSQETGVSYEQYF. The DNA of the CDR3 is TGTGCCAGCAGCCAAGAAACGGGCGTTTCCTACGAGCAGTACTTC.

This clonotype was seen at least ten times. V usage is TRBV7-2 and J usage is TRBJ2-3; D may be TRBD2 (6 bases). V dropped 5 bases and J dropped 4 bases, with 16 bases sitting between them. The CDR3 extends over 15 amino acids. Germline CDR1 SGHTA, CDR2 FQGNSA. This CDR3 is CASSIGTGGSDTQYF. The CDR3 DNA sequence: TGTGCCAGCAGCATAGGGACTGGCGGGTCAGATACGCAGTATTTT.

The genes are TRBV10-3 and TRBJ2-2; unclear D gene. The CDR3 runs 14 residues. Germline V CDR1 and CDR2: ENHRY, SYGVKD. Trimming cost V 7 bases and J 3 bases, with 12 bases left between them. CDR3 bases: TGTGCCATCATGTCTGCGACGCACACCGGGGAGCTGTTTTTT. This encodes CAIMSATHTGELFF.

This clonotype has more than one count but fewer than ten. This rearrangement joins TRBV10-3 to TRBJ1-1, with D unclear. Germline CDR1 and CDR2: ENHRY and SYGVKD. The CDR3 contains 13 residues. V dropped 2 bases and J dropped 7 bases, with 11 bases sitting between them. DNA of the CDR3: TGTGCCATCAGTGAGAACCTCGGAGGTGAAGCTTTCTTT. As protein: CAISENLGGEAFF.

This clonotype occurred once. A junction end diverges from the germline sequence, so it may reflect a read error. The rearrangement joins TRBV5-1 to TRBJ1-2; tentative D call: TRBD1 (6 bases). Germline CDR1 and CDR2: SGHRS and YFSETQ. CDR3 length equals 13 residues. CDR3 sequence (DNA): TGCGCCAGCAGCTTGGCAGGGGAGGGCAGGGCGCTCTTC. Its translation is CASSLAGEGRALF.

CDR3 nucleotide sequence: TGCAGTGCTAGCCTCCGGACAGGGAGGAACACAGATACGCAGTATTTT. Protein: CSASLRTGRNTDTQYF. The chain employs TRBV20-1 and TRBJ2-3; TRBD1 agrees at 8 bases. This CDR3 contains 16 residues. Germline V CDR1 and CDR2: DFQATT, SNEGSKA (reference sequence). With V trimmed by 3 bases and J by 2 bases, 10 bases remained unmatched.

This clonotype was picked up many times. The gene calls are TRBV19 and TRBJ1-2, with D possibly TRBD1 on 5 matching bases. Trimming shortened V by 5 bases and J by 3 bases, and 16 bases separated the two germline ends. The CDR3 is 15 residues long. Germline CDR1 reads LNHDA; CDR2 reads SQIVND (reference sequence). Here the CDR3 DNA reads TGTGCCAGTAGTCCCTGGGTAGGGGTCGACTATGGCTACACCTTC. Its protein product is CASSPWVGVDYGYTF.

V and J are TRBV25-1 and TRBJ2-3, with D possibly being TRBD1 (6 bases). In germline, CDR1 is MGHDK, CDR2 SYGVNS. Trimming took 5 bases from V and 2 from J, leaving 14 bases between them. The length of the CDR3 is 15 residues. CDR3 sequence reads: CASSLLGGFTDTQYF. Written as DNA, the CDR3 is TGTGCCAGCAGTCTATTAGGGGGATTCACAGATACGCAGTATTTT.